Below, 23 T cell receptor beta chains from the same sample are listed, as sequenced in a study of blood T cell repertoires in COVID-19. TCRdb's table, derived via immunoSEQ multiplex PCR, lists solely in-frame clones and lacks some. Of more than 350,000 clones in the sample, about 86% were seen once. The sample taken for sequencing was PBMCs or T cells enriched from blood (not recorded which). The receptor source for this set is a woman aged 45-60 years who had recovered from COVID-19.

The rearrangement uses TRBV28 and TRBJ1-1, with D unclear. The V gene's germline CDR1 is MDHEN and CDR2 SYDVKM. V dropped 10 bases and J dropped 5 bases, with 11 bases sitting between them. This CDR3 is built from 11 residues. The CDR3 DNA reads TGTGCCATCCGAGGAGGAACTGAAGCTTTCTTT. Residues: CAIRGGTEAFF.

The chain is built from TRBV4-1 and TRBJ1-2; maybe TRBD1 (6 bases). The germline V gene encodes CDR1 MGHRA and CDR2 YSYEKL. The CDR3 sequence is 17 residues long. The ends were cut back, 1 base at V and 4 bases at J, with 19 bases in the middle. The CDR3 nucleotides are TGCGCCAGCAGCCAAGTAAACGTCAGGGACACTCCCTATGGCTACACCTTC. The encoded protein is CASSQVNVRDTPYGYTF.

The V and J genes are TRBV6-5 and TRBJ1-2, with D possibly TRBD1 on 6 matching bases. V was shortened by 5 bases and J by 8 bases, with 18 bases between the two germline ends. This CDR3 region has 14 residues. Germline V gene data show CDR1 as MNHEY and CDR2 as SVGAGI. In DNA form, the CDR3 reads TGTGCCAGCAGTACTCTGACAGGAGTCTCCGGCTACACCTTC. Translation gives CASSTLTGVSGYTF.

The V gene is TRBV30, the J gene TRBJ1-4; D remains unclear. This CDR3 spans 15 amino acids. Germline CDR1 is GTSNPN and CDR2 is SVGIG (reference sequence). Trimming pared 1 base from V and 8 bases from J, leaving 17 bases between. CDR3 coding DNA: TGTGCCTGGAGTGCCGGTGGCCCCGGAGGGGAAAAACTGTTTTTT. Its protein is CAWSAGGPGGEKLFF.

V usage is TRBV11-2 and J usage is TRBJ2-7; 9 nucleotides align to TRBD1. Per the germline V gene, CDR1 is SGHAT and CDR2 is FQNNGV. The CDR3 length is 14 residues. V shed 5 bases and J 3 bases; nucleotides not matched to a gene: 5. CDR3 protein: CASSRGQGGYEQYF. The CDR3 nucleotides read TGTGCCAGCAGCCGGGGACAGGGTGGCTACGAGCAGTACTTC.

About this clone: Other nucleotide sequences from this sample produce the same CDR3. This chain links TRBV24-1 with TRBJ1-2; D is perhaps TRBD1 (6 bases). The CDR3 is 12 residues long. V was trimmed by 1 base and J by 8 bases, leaving 7 bases between them. From germline, CDR1 is KGHDR and CDR2 SFDVKD. For the CDR3, the DNA is TGTGCCACCAGTGATTTCAGGGGCGGCTACACCTTC. As protein: CATSDFRGGYTF.

The chain employs TRBV2 and TRBJ1-2; 12 bases map to TRBD1. CDR1 SNHLY and CDR2 FYNNEI come from the germline V gene. The CDR3 spans 14 residues. The V gene end was trimmed by 6 bases and the J gene end by 4 bases; junction bases not matched to a gene: 3. This chain's CDR3 is CASRGQGAGYGYTF. Here the CDR3 DNA reads TGTGCCAGCAGGGGACAGGGGGCTGGCTATGGCTACACCTTC. Supplemented by reference TRBV2 and TRBJ1-2, the full variable domain reads EPEVTQTPSHQVTQMGQEVILRCVPISNHLYFYWYRQILGQKVEFLVSFYNNEISEKSEIFDDQFSVERPDGSNFTLKIRSTKLEDSAMYFCASRGQGAGYGYTFGSGTRLTVV.

The V and J genes are TRBV2 and TRBJ1-1; 9 bases are a match to TRBD1. Germline lookup yields CDR1 SNHLY and CDR2 FYNNEI. This CDR3 has 13 amino acids. The trim removed 10 bases at V and 5 bases at J, leaving 8 bases unmatched. The chain's CDR3 is CANTGGAGTEAFF. In nucleotides, the CDR3 is TGTGCCAACACAGGGGGCGCGGGTACTGAAGCTTTCTTT.

The chain uses TRBV3-1 (or the pseudogene TRBV3-2) and TRBJ1-6; 7 bases align to TRBD1. The germline V gene has CDR1 LGHDT and CDR2 YNNKEL (reference sequence). Losses at the gene ends were 4 bases for V and 7 bases for J; bases not matched to a gene: 10. This CDR3 region has 16 residues. CDR3 residues: CASSLYVGTENSPLHF. CDR3 bases: TGTGCCAGCAGCCTTTACGTCGGGACAGAAAATTCACCCCTCCACTTT.

V and J are TRBV14 and TRBJ1-2, with D hard to call. This CDR3 region has 12 residues. V shed 4 bases and J shed 3 bases, with 6 bases lying between them. CDR1 and CDR2 from the germline V gene are SGHDN and FVKESK. The CDR3 reads CASSPPDYGYTF. The CDR3 region has the DNA TGTGCCAGCAGCCCTCCTGACTATGGCTACACCTTC. Filled out from reference TRBV14 and TRBJ1-2, the complete variable domain reads EAGVTQFPSHSVIEKGQTVTLRCDPISGHDNLYWYRRVMGKEIKFLLHFVKESKQDESGMPNNRFLAERTGGTYSTLKVQPAELEDSGVYFCASSPPDYGYTFGSGTRLTVV.

This clone was seen a handful of times. The chain employs TRBV30 and TRBJ2-1, with D perhaps matching TRBD1 (6 bases). Trimming left V 1 base short and J 0 bases short, with 16 bases between. The germline gives CDR1 GTSNPN, CDR2 SVGIG (reference sequence). The CDR3 length is 17 residues. For the CDR3, the DNA is TGTGCCTGGAGTGGGAAGACAGGCCCGAGCTCCTACAATGAGCAGTTCTTC. Translating gives CAWSGKTGPSSYNEQFF.

The chain combines TRBV4-3 with TRBJ2-7; the match to TRBD1 covers 7 bases. V was clipped by 3 bases and J by 6 bases; unmatched bases: 5. The CDR3 loop spans 13 amino acids. Germline CDR1 LGHNA, CDR2 YSLEER. The CDR3 is CASSHDRDGEQYF. The CDR3 DNA follows: TGCGCCAGCAGCCACGACAGGGATGGCGAGCAGTACTTC.

The chain is built from TRBV6-5 and TRBJ2-1; TRBD1 might be the D (5 bases). The CDR3 sequence is 15 residues long. Trimming cost V 2 bases and J 3 bases, with 11 bases left between them. Germline lookup yields CDR1 MNHEY and CDR2 SVGAGI. This CDR3 reads CASSYGRGFYNEQFF. As DNA, the CDR3 is TGTGCCAGCAGTTACGGTAGGGGATTCTACAATGAGCAGTTCTTC.

This chain links TRBV3-1 (or the pseudogene TRBV3-2) with TRBJ1-2; D unresolved. Germline V gene data show CDR1 as LGHDT and CDR2 as YNNKEL (reference sequence). There are 16 residues in the CDR3. The ends were cut back, 0 bases at V and 2 bases at J, with 13 bases in the middle. The CDR3 sequence: CASSQDGGRVNYGYTF. The CDR3 nucleotides are TGTGCCAGCAGCCAAGACGGCGGGAGAGTCAACTATGGCTACACCTTC.

The chain combines TRBV19 with TRBJ1-1; 8 bases agree with TRBD1. CDR3 length: 12 amino acids. With 9 bases clipped from V and 8 bases from J, the junction kept 8 bases outside the gene matches. From germline, CDR1 is LNHDA and CDR2 SQIVND (reference sequence). In nucleotides, the CDR3 is TGTGCCAGCGTACCACAGGGGGGCGAAGCTTTCTTT. Its translation is CASVPQGGEAFF.

V gene TRBV24-1 combines with J gene TRBJ2-2, with 7 bases matching TRBD1. Losses at the gene ends were 3 bases for V and 5 bases for J; bases not matched to a gene: 5. CDR3 length equals 15 residues. The V gene's germline CDR1 is KGHDR and CDR2 SFDVKD. CDR3 coding DNA: TGTGCCACCAGTGATCCGAAACAGGGGACCGGGGAGCTGTTTTTT. Its protein product is CATSDPKQGTGELFF.

CDR3 in DNA: TGTGCCAGCAGCTCTACTAGCGGGGGGGGTAATGAGCAGTTCTTC. It is translated as CASSSTSGGGNEQFF. The chain is built from TRBV11-2 and TRBJ2-1; 13 positions agree with TRBD2. The V gene end was trimmed by 4 bases and the J gene end by 7 bases; junction bases not matched to a gene: 4. In germline, CDR1 is SGHAT, CDR2 FQNNGV. The CDR3 has 15 amino acids.

A few counts support this clone. The chain combines TRBV21-1 with TRBJ1-6; whether TRBD1, the table's D call, matches the DNA was not checked. TRBV21-1 is shown as a pseudogene. The CDR3 extends over 16 amino acids. The CDR3 here is CASSKSAQGRKTPLHF. The CDR3, as DNA: TGTGCCAGCAGCAAAAGCGCACAGGGCAGGAAGACACCCCTCCACTTT.

V usage is TRBV21-1 and J usage is TRBJ1-3. TRBV21-1 is flagged as a pseudogene. This CDR3 has 16 residues. The CDR3 nucleotides read TGTGCCAGCAGCGCCGGGGGGACCAACTCTGGAAACACCATATATTTT. Amino acids: CASSAGGTNSGNTIYF.

This clone was found a few times. The genes are TRBV19 and TRBJ1-5; TRBD1 agrees at 8 bases. The CDR3 extends over 17 amino acids. With V trimmed by 3 bases and J by 2 bases, 9 bases remained unmatched. The germline gives CDR1 LNHDA, CDR2 SQIVND (reference sequence). CDR3 nucleotides: TGTGCCAGTAGTATGGGACAGGAGAGGTACCGCAATCAGCCCCAGCATTTT. Its protein product is CASSMGQERYRNQPQHF.

The genes are TRBV7-9 and TRBJ2-7, with D maybe TRBD1 (5 bases). This CDR3 spans 15 amino acids. CDR1 SEHNR and CDR2 FQNEAQ come from the germline V gene (reference sequence). Trimming left V 1 base short and J 3 bases short, with 13 bases between. This CDR3 is CASSLDGQGYYEQYF. As DNA, the CDR3 is TGTGCCAGCAGCTTAGATGGGCAGGGTTACTACGAGCAGTACTTC.

This chain links TRBV7-9 with TRBJ1-1; the match to TRBD1 covers 9 bases. This CDR3 has 16 amino acids. Germline loops: CDR1 SEHNR, CDR2 FQNEAQ (reference sequence). V lost 5 bases, J lost 1 base, and 8 bases stayed unmatched. As DNA, the CDR3 is TGTGCCAGCAGCCTCTATACAGGGGGCGCGAACACTGAAGCTTTCTTT. This sequence encodes CASSLYTGGANTEAFF.

This clone has more than one count but fewer than ten. V and J are TRBV9 and TRBJ1-3, with D possibly matching TRBD1 (6 bases). V lost 4 bases, J lost 0 bases, and 17 bases lay in between. Germline V CDR1 and CDR2: SGDLS, YYNGEE. This CDR3 contains 17 residues. The CDR3: CASSQRAGAISGNTIYF. CDR3 coding DNA: TGTGCCAGCAGCCAACGAGCGGGGGCCATCTCTGGAAACACCATATATTTT.